Listed below are T cell receptor beta chains from one sample, sequenced in a study of control samples from healthy donors and cancer patients. TCRdb keeps only in-frame clones here, not all; method: immunoSEQ multiplex PCR. The table has approximately 100,000 clones, around 89% seen once. Sequencing used blood. All receptors come from a man younger than 45 in good health. The CDR3 runs from the conserved cysteine through the conserved F or W. Each record gives: J gene, V gene, D gene, clone size, CDR3 protein, CDR3 DNA. The D gene is left open where the match is weak. Size values are once, few and many counts, or a class for expanded clones, and some rows have none.

>TRBJ1-1|TRBV12-3/TRBV12-4|.|.
CASSLRPNTEAFF
TGTGCCAGCAGTTTGAGACCGAACACTGAAGCTTTCTTT
>TRBJ1-5|TRBV6-1|.|.
CASSEQGFEQPQHF
TGTGCCAGCAGTGAGCAGGGGTTTGAGCAGCCCCAGCATTTT
>TRBJ1-1|TRBV6-1|TRBD1|.
CASSENGDRAGAEAFF
TGTGCCAGCAGTGAAAACGGCGACAGGGCAGGAGCTGAAGCTTTCTTT
>TRBJ2-2|TRBV7-9|.|.
CASSLGLVIGELFF
TGTGCCAGCAGCTTAGGACTAGTTATCGGGGAGCTGTTTTTT
>TRBJ1-3|TRBV11-2|.|.
CASSLAPGNTIYF
TGTGCCAGCAGCTTAGCACCTGGAAACACCATATATTTT
>TRBJ1-2|TRBV19|.|.
CASSILGADGYTF
TGTGCCAGTAGTATTCTAGGGGCCGATGGCTACACCTTC
>TRBJ2-5|TRBV24-1|TRBD1|.
CATSDRGQGPETQYF
TGTGCCACCAGTGACCGGGGACAGGGGCCAGAGACCCAGTACTTC
>TRBJ1-6|TRBV5-5|.|.
CASSPTSTTGYNSPLHF
TGTGCCAGCAGCCCCACTTCTACGACGGGTTATAATTCACCCCTCCACTTT
>TRBJ2-2|TRBV18|.|.
CASSGWELFF
TGTGCCAGCTCAGGATGGGAGCTGTTTTTT
>TRBJ2-7|TRBV6-6|.|.
CASRGPDSEQYF
TGTGCCAGCAGAGGGCCTGATTCCGAGCAGTACTTC
>TRBJ1-3|TRBV14|.|.
CASSQVNLTGLGNTIYF
TGTGCCAGCAGCCAAGTCAACCTTACAGGCCTTGGAAACACCATATATTTT
>TRBJ1-2|TRBV4-1|.|.
CASSLQGSYGYTF
TGCGCCAGCAGCCTTCAGGGGAGCTATGGCTACACCTTC
>TRBJ1-5|TRBV23-1|TRBD1|.
CASSHQNRGHQPQHF
TGCGCCAGCAGTCACCAAAACAGGGGGCATCAGCCCCAGCATTTT
>TRBJ1-6|TRBV2|.|.
CASSGSWENSPLHF
TGTGCCAGCAGTGGGAGTTGGGAGAATTCACCCCTCCACTTT
>TRBJ1-1|TRBV6-5|.|.
CASTVGGTEAFF
TGTGCCAGCACCGTCGGGGGCACTGAAGCTTTCTTT
>TRBJ1-1|TRBV19|.|.
CASSILMPNTEAFF
TGTGCCAGTAGTATATTAATGCCGAACACTGAAGCTTTCTTT
>TRBJ2-7|TRBV6-4|TRBD1|.
CASSPRTGYEQYF
TGTGCCAGCAGTCCCCGGACAGGATACGAGCAGTACTTC
>TRBJ2-1|TRBV19|TRBD2|.
CASSLGGALEQFF
TGTGCCAGTAGTCTCGGGGGGGCCCTAGAGCAGTTCTTC
>TRBJ2-7|TRBV6-5|TRBD2|.
CASNSLTSGSDEQYF
TGTGCCAGCAACTCGTTGACTAGCGGGAGTGACGAGCAGTACTTC
>TRBJ1-6|TRBV7-6|TRBD1|few
CASSLRGQGAGNSPLHF
TGTGCCAGCAGCCTTAGGGGACAGGGGGCTGGTAATTCACCCCTCCACTTT
>TRBJ2-7|TRBV3-1/TRBV3-2|.|.
CASSAAWGRGEQYF
TGTGCCAGCAGCGCGGCGTGGGGGCGGGGCGAGCAGTACTTC
>TRBJ1-2|TRBV6-5|.|.
CASFGGARIYGYTF
TGTGCCAGCTTTGGGGGGGCGCGGATCTATGGCTACACCTTC
>TRBJ2-4|TRBV9|TRBD2|.
CASSRGLAGVVAKNIQYF
TGTGCCAGCAGCCGGGGACTAGCGGGAGTTGTGGCCAAAAACATTCAGTACTTC
>TRBJ2-2|TRBV3-1/TRBV3-2|.|.
CASSHYGGVSGELFF
TGTGCCAGCAGCCATTACGGCGGGGTCTCCGGGGAGCTGTTTTTT
>TRBJ1-5|TRBV24-1|.|.
CATSDRVSNQPQHF
TGTGCCACCAGTGACAGGGTTAGCAATCAGCCCCAGCATTTT
>TRBJ1-5|TRBV7-3|.|.
CASSQLGGQPQHF
TGTGCCAGCAGCCAACTAGGAGGTCAGCCCCAGCATTTT
>TRBJ2-7|TRBV5-4|TRBD1|.
CASSPSGQGVYEQYF
TGTGCCAGCAGCCCCTCAGGACAGGGCGTATACGAGCAGTACTTC
>TRBJ1-4|TRBV11-2|.|.
CASSRRPGQRGEKLFF
TGTGCCAGCAGCCGTAGACCGGGACAAAGGGGGGAAAAACTGTTTTTT
>TRBJ2-3|TRBV14|.|.
CASSPSGRFTDTQYF
TGTGCCAGCAGCCCTTCCGGCCGCTTCACAGATACGCAGTATTTT
>TRBJ1-6|TRBV19|.|.
CASSILGGINSPLHF
TGTGCCAGTAGTATCCTCGGAGGGATCAATTCACCCCTCCACTTT
>TRBJ1-5|TRBV5-4|.|once
CASSLDPRQPQHF
TGTGCCAGCAGCTTGGATCCACGCCAGCCCCAGCATTTT
>TRBJ2-5|TRBV12-3/TRBV12-4|.|.
CASTTEVQETQYF
TGTGCCAGCACCACAGAAGTACAAGAGACCCAGTACTTC
>TRBJ2-3|TRBV30|.|.
CAWRWATTSTDTQYF
TGTGCCTGGAGATGGGCTACCACTAGCACAGATACGCAGTATTTT
>TRBJ1-4|TRBV19|.|.
CASSNPSGGNEKLFF
TGTGCCAGTAGCAACCCGTCGGGGGGGAATGAAAAACTGTTTTTT
>TRBJ2-1|TRBV5-1|.|.
CASSVLSYNEQFF
TGCGCCAGCAGTGTTTTGTCCTACAATGAGCAGTTCTTC
>TRBJ2-4|TRBV5-4|.|.
CASSLDLAGRNIQYF
TGTGCCAGCAGCTTGGACCTGGCGGGACGGAACATTCAGTACTTC
>TRBJ2-3|TRBV27|.|.
CASSLQPPGTDTQYF
TGTGCCAGCAGTTTACAACCGCCCGGCACAGATACGCAGTATTTT
>TRBJ2-7|TRBV30|TRBD2|.
CAWSVKGSSGRYEQYF
TGTGCCTGGAGTGTCAAAGGGTCTAGCGGGAGGTACGAGCAGTACTTC
>TRBJ1-2|TRBV5-1|.|.
CASSLDTGNRYTF
TGCGCCAGCAGCCTGGATACAGGGAACCGCTACACCTTC